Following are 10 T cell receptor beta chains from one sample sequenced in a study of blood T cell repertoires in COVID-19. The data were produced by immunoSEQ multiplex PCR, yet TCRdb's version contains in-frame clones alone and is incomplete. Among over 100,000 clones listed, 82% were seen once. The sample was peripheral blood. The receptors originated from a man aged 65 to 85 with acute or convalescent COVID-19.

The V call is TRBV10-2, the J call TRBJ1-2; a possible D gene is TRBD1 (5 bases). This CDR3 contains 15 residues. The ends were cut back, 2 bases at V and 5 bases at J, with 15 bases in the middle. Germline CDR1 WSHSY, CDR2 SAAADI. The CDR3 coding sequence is TGCGCCAGCAGTGAGCAGGGACTAGATTCTTATGGCTACACCTTC. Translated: CASSEQGLDSYGYTF.

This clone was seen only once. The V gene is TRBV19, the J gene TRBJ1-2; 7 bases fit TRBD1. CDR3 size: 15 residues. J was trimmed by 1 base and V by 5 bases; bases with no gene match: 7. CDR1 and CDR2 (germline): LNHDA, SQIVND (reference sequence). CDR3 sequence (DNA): TGTGCCAGTAGTGACAGGGCGGGGATTAACTATGGCTACACCTTC. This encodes CASSDRAGINYGYTF. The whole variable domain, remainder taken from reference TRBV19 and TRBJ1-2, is DGGITQSPKYLFRKEGQNVTLSCEQNLNHDAMYWYRQDPGQGLRLIYYSQIVNDFQKGDIAEGYSVSREKKESFPLTVTSAQKNPTAFYLCASSDRAGINYGYTFGSGTRLTVV.

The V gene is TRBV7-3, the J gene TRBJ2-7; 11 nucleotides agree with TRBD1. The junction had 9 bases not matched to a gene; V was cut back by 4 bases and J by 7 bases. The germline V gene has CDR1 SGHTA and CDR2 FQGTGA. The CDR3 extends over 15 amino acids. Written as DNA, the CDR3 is TGTGCCAGCAGCTCCCCCGGGACAGGGGGGAGGGAGCAGTACTTC. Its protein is CASSSPGTGGREQYF.

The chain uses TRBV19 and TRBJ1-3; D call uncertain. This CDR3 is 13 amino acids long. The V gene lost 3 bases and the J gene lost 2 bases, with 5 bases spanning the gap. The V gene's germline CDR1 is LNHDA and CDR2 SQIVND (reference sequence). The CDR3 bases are TGTGCCAGTAGTATGGGCGCTGGAAACACCATATATTTT. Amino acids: CASSMGAGNTIYF.

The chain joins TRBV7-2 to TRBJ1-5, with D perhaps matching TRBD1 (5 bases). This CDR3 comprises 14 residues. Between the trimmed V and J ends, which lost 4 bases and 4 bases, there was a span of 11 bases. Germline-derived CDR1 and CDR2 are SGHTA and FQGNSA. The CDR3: CASSSQGVNQPQHF. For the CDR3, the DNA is TGTGCCAGCAGCTCCCAGGGTGTTAATCAGCCCCAGCATTTT.

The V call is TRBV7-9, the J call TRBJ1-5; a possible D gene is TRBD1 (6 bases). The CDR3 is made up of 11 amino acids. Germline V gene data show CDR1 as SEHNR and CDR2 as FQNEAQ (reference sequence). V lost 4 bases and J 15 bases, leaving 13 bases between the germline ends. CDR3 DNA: TGTGCCAGCAGCTCGGGACATTTTCTGCATTTT. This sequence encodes CASSSGHFLHF.

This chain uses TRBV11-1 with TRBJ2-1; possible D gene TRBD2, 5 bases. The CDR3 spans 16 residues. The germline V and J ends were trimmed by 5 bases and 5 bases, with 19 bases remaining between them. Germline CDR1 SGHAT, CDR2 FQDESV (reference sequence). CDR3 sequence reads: CASSTLGVARDNEQFF. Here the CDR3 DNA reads TGTGCCAGCAGCACTCTCGGAGTAGCGCGGGACAATGAGCAGTTCTTC.

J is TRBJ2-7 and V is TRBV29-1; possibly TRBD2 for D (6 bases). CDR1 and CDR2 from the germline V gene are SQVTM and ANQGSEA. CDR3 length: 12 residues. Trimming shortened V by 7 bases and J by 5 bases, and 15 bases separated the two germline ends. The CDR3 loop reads CSGQRTGDEQYF. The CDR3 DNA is TGCAGCGGCCAACGGACGGGAGACGAGCAGTACTTC.

The CDR3 coding sequence is TGCAGTGCTAGTCGGCGGACTAGGGATACCGGGGAGCTGTTTTTT. It encodes CSASRRTRDTGELFF. This chain connects TRBV20-1 to TRBJ2-2, with 7 bases identical to TRBD2. This CDR3 is built from 15 residues. Looked up from germline, CDR1 is DFQATT and CDR2 is SNEGSKA (reference sequence). V shed 3 bases, J shed 5 bases, and the junction held 9 bases outside the gene matches.

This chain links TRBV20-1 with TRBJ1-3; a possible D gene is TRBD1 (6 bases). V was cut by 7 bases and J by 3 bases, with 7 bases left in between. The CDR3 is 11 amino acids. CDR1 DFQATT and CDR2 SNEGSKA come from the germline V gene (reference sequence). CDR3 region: CSVGGGNTIYF. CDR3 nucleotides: TGCAGTGTAGGGGGTGGAAACACCATATATTTT.